Listed below are T cell receptor beta chains from one sample, sequenced in a study of cytomegalovirus exposure and HLA in healthy donors. Produced via immunoSEQ multiplex PCR; TCRdb's table is partial and in-frame only. The sample lists 150,000 to 200,000 clones; 80% to 90% were seen once. The sequencing sample was made of PBMCs. These receptors all come from a girl aged 5 to 17 in good health and CMV-seropositive. Each CDR3 is given with its conserved first and last residue.

>TRBJ1-2|TRBV6-1
CASSEARPGRNYGYTF
>TRBJ2-5|TRBV5-4
CASSLDLQETQYF
>TRBJ2-5|TRBV4-1
CASSRGVLIAGGLQETQYF
>TRBJ1-5|TRBV7-2
CASSYRGRGAGSNQPQHF
>TRBJ2-1|TRBV6-6
CASSRTSGDQFF
>TRBJ1-3|TRBV6-1
CASQRGFSGNTIYF
>TRBJ2-1|TRBV18
CASSPRGGALEQFF
>TRBJ1-1|TRBV23-1
CASSQSFGGRNTEAFF
>TRBJ2-3|TRBV7-9
CASSPRRLAGSPDTQYF
>TRBJ2-7|TRBV18
CASSPRLQGIYEQYF
>TRBJ1-1|TRBV9
CASSVDVGSTEAFF
>TRBJ1-4|TRBV5-8
CASSLGTGPWEKLFF
>TRBJ1-1|TRBV15
CATSPGGTTEAFF
>TRBJ2-2|TRBV5-1
CASSNDRDTGELFF
>TRBJ2-1|TRBV4-1
CASSQDKKSSYNEQFF
>TRBJ1-6|TRBV7-8
CASSLGVRGRGSPLHF
>TRBJ1-5|TRBV5-8
CASSRGLREPQHF
>TRBJ1-5|TRBV11-2
CASSLGQGGSNQPQHF